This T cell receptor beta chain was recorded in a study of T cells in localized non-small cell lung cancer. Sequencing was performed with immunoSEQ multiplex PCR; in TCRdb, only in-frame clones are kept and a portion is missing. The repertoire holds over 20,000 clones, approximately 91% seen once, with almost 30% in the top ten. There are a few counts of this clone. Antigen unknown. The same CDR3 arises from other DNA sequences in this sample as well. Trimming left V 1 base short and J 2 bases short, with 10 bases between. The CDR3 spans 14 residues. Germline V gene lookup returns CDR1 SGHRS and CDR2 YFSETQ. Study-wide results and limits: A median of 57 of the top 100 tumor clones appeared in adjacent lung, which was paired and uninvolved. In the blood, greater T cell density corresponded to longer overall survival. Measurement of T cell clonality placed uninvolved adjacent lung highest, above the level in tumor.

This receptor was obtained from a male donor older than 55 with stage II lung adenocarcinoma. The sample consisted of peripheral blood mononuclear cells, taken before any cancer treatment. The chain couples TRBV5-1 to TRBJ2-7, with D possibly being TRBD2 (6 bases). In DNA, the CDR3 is TGCGCCAGCAGCTTGCTGGGGGGAACCTACGAGCAGTACTTC. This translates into CASSLLGGTYEQYF.